These 29 T cell receptor beta chains were sequenced from one sample in a study of cytomegalovirus exposure and HLA in healthy donors. Amplification used 60 Vbeta primers and 13 Jbeta primers. The assay was immunoSEQ multiplex PCR, and TCRdb's table has in-frame clones only and misses some. The sample includes about 100,000 clones, over 65% of them seen just once. The sample comprised PBMCs. The origin of the receptors is a woman aged 18-30 years in good health and CMV-seropositive.

This chain connects TRBV5-1 to TRBJ2-1, with 7 bases aligning to TRBD1. CDR1 is SGHRS and CDR2 is YFSETQ in the germline V gene. CDR3 length: 10 amino acids. The ends lost 5 bases at V and 10 bases at J; junction bases unmatched: 0. CDR3 nucleotide sequence: TGCGCCAGCAGGGGACAGGAGCAGTTCTTC. It translates to CASRGQEQFF.

The V gene is TRBV18, the J gene TRBJ2-7, with D possibly matching TRBD1 (5 bases). This CDR3 has 16 residues. The germline V gene has CDR1 KGHSH and CDR2 LQKENI. The V end was cut by 3 bases, the J end by 6 bases, with 21 bases between. CDR3: CASSPLPGAASGEQYF. In DNA, the CDR3 is TGTGCCAGCTCACCGCTTCCTGGGGCCGCTTCTGGCGAGCAGTACTTC.

This clone was picked up a small number of times. The rearrangement links TRBV28 to TRBJ1-2; the D gene is possibly TRBD1 (5 bases). This CDR3 is 14 amino acids long. CDR1 is MDHEN and CDR2 is SYDVKM in the germline V gene. V shed 7 bases and J shed 4 bases, with 16 bases lying between them. The CDR3 nucleotides read TGTGCCAGCACCGACCCGGGCAGGGCCTATGGCTACACCTTC. This codes for CASTDPGRAYGYTF.

This chain connects TRBV4-3 to TRBJ2-3, with TRBD2 matching over 15 bases. Per germline, CDR1 LGHNA and CDR2 YSLEER. Trimming at V came to 1 base and at J to 5 bases, leaving 4 bases not matched to a gene. This CDR3 has 17 amino acids. CDR3 DNA sequence: TGCGCCAGCAGCCAAGGGACTAGCGGGAGGGCCAGAGATACGCAGTATTTT. This gives the protein CASSQGTSGRARDTQYF.

The J gene is TRBJ1-1, the V gene TRBV19, with TRBD1 matching 7 bases. Losses at the gene ends were 4 bases for V and 0 bases for J; bases not matched to a gene: 8. CDR3 size: 16 residues. The germline CDR1 and CDR2 sequences are LNHDA and SQIVND (reference sequence). The CDR3 protein is CASSKKTGTMNTEAFF. CDR3 nucleotides: TGTGCCAGTAGTAAAAAGACAGGGACCATGAACACTGAAGCTTTCTTT.

The CDR3 is CSGDEGGDIKYF. The CDR3 DNA follows: TGTTCCGGGGACGAGGGAGGGGATATAAAGTACTTC. The rearrangement links TRBV7-9 to TRBJ2-7, with 7 bases identical to TRBD2. Looked up from germline, CDR1 is SEHNR and CDR2 is FQNEAQ (reference sequence). CDR3 size: 12 residues.

V usage is TRBV7-9 and J usage is TRBJ2-5, with D possibly being TRBD2 (5 bases). Germline CDR1 and CDR2: SEHNR and FQNEAQ (reference sequence). Deletions cut 0 bases from V and 5 bases from J, with 10 bases between. This CDR3 has 14 residues. CDR3 amino acids: CASSLASGSETQYF. The CDR3 coding sequence is TGTGCCAGCAGCTTAGCGTCGGGATCTGAGACCCAGTACTTC.

The CDR3 loop reads CASSSGTLGGTGELFF. CDR3 in DNA: TGTGCCAGCAGTTCGGGGACGTTGGGGGGAACCGGGGAGCTGTTTTTT. The rearrangement uses TRBV27 and TRBJ2-2; tentatively, D is TRBD2 (6 bases). Germline CDR1 reads MNHEY; CDR2 reads SMNVEV (reference sequence). The CDR3 has 16 residues. The V gene lost 4 bases and the J gene lost 5 bases, with 17 bases spanning the gap.

This chain links TRBV18 with TRBJ1-1; 7 nucleotides line up with TRBD1. The V gene end was trimmed by 1 base and the J gene end by 1 base; junction bases not matched to a gene: 3. Germline V CDR1 and CDR2: KGHSH, LQKENI. This CDR3 spans 15 amino acids. The chain's CDR3 is CASSPLRGQNTEAFF. The CDR3 nucleotides read TGTGCCAGCTCACCACTGAGGGGGCAGAACACTGAAGCTTTCTTT. Filled out from reference TRBV18 and TRBJ1-1, the complete variable domain reads NAGVMQNPRHLVRRRGQEARLRCSPMKGHSHVYWYRQLPEEGLKFMVYLQKENIIDESGMPKERFSAEFPKEGPSILRIQQVVRGDSAAYFCASSPLRGQNTEAFFGQGTRLTVV.

The table lists this clone with a few counts. This chain connects TRBV9 to TRBJ1-4; D remains ambiguous. The V and J ends lost 4 bases and 7 bases respectively, with 14 bases between them. This CDR3 contains 14 residues. Germline V gene sequence: CDR1 SGDLS, CDR2 YYNGEE. The CDR3 sequence is CASSPSTGSEKLFF. The CDR3 DNA sequence: TGTGCCAGCAGCCCATCTACGGGTAGTGAAAAACTGTTTTTT.

Here the CDR3 DNA reads TGTGCCAGTAGTATTCATACTGAAGCTTTCTTT. Translating it yields CASSIHTEAFF. J is TRBJ1-1 and V is TRBV19; D call uncertain. V was pared by 3 bases and J by 5 bases, with 4 bases between. This CDR3 region has 11 residues. CDR1 LNHDA and CDR2 SQIVND come from the germline V gene (reference sequence).

This rearrangement joins TRBV30 to TRBJ2-6; TRBD1 matches 8 bases. The CDR3 is made up of 19 amino acids. With 5 bases clipped from V and 0 bases from J, the junction kept 15 bases outside the gene matches. Germline values: CDR1 GTSNPN, CDR2 SVGIG (reference sequence). DNA of the CDR3: TGTGCCTGGTATTATTTTCTGGACAGGGTCATCTCTGGGGCCAACGTCCTGACTTTC. It codes for CAWYYFLDRVISGANVLTF. Together with reference TRBV30 and TRBJ2-6, the CDR3 gives the full variable domain: SQTIHQWPATLVQPVGSPLSLECTVEGTSNPNLYWYRQAAGRGLQLLFYSVGIGQISSEVPQNLSASRPQDRQFILSSKKLLLSDSGFYLCAWYYFLDRVISGANVLTFGAGSRLTVL.

This sequence joins TRBV4-2 and TRBJ2-5; no firm D call. The assigned J gene may be wrong: the sequence end matches TRBJ2-7 better. The germline V gene encodes CDR1 LGHNA and CDR2 YNFKEQ. The CDR3 consists of 16 residues. The CDR3 DNA reads as TGTGCCAGCAGCCAAGATACAGCAAGTGTGTCCTACGAGCAGTACTTC. Translation gives CASSQDTASVSYEQYF.

This clone was found once. The chain uses TRBV21-1 and TRBJ1-5. TRBV21-1 is a pseudogene segment. The CDR3 extends over 16 amino acids. CDR3 in DNA: TGTGCCAGCAGCAAACCGGGCCTAATGGGGGGTCAGCCCCAGCATTTT. It specifies CASSKPGLMGGQPQHF.

This clone was found once. Other DNA sequences within the sample encode an identical CDR3. The chain uses TRBV11-2 and TRBJ2-3; 8 nucleotides line up with TRBD2. There are 15 residues in the CDR3. Germline V gene data show CDR1 as SGHAT and CDR2 as FQNNGV. V shed 0 bases and J 4 bases; nucleotides not matched to a gene: 3. DNA for the CDR3: TGTGCCAGCAGCTTAGAAGGAGCGGGGGCAGATACGCAGTATTTT. Its translation: CASSLEGAGADTQYF.

The rearrangement links TRBV15 to TRBJ2-7; D may be TRBD1 (5 bases). Germline V gives CDR1 LNHNV, CDR2 YYDKDF (reference sequence). Trimming removed 3 bases from V and 0 bases from J, with 12 bases in between. CDR3 length: 15 residues. The CDR3 sequence: CATSSAYQGSYEQYF. CDR3 DNA sequence: TGTGCCACCAGCAGCGCTTACCAGGGCTCCTACGAGCAGTACTTC.

This clone has only a few counts. V is TRBV5-1 and J is TRBJ2-7, with D perhaps matching TRBD1 (6 bases). The CDR3 totals 14 residues. In germline, CDR1 is SGHRS, CDR2 YFSETQ. The V and J ends lost 2 bases and 2 bases respectively, with 11 bases between them. The CDR3 nucleotides are TGCGCCAGCAGCTTCAGGGGCAGTACCTACGAGCAGTACTTC. Translating it yields CASSFRGSTYEQYF.

This chain uses TRBV7-2 with TRBJ2-3, with TRBD2 as a possible D gene (7 bases). Germline CDR1 SGHTA, CDR2 FQGNSA. The V and J ends lost 8 bases and 5 bases respectively, with 14 bases between them. The CDR3 covers 13 residues. CDR3 loop: CASGGAGLDTQYF. DNA of the CDR3: TGTGCCAGCGGGGGGGCAGGGCTAGATACGCAGTATTTT.

The chain carries TRBV5-1 and TRBJ2-1; 7 bases fit TRBD1. This CDR3 is built from 13 residues. V shed 6 bases and J 10 bases; nucleotides not matched to a gene: 10. Germline values: CDR1 SGHRS, CDR2 YFSETQ. CDR3 sequence: CASNLGGLREQFF. Written as DNA, the CDR3 is TGCGCCAGCAATTTAGGGGGCCTCCGGGAGCAGTTCTTC.

The chain combines TRBV28 with TRBJ1-2; maybe TRBD1 (5 bases). Deletions cut 8 bases from V and 4 bases from J, with 11 bases between. The CDR3 loop spans 12 amino acids. Germline CDR1 and CDR2: MDHEN and SYDVKM. This CDR3 is CASGQGLYGYTF. In nucleotides, the CDR3 is TGTGCCAGCGGGCAGGGACTCTATGGCTACACCTTC.

As to this clone: Additional DNA sequences in this sample encode the identical CDR3. The chain couples TRBV11-2 to TRBJ2-7; tentative D call: TRBD2 (6 bases). V was pared by 1 base and J by 7 bases, with 8 bases between. This CDR3 is built from 12 residues. CDR1 and CDR2 from the germline V gene are SGHAT and FQNNGV. The CDR3 nucleotides read TGTGCCAGCAGCTTAGGGGCGGGAGAGCAGTACTTC. The encoded protein is CASSLGAGEQYF.

This rearrangement joins TRBV28 to TRBJ2-3, with D possibly matching TRBD2 (5 bases). The V end was cut by 6 bases, the J end by 7 bases, with 11 bases between. Per the germline V gene, CDR1 is MDHEN and CDR2 is SYDVKM. The CDR3 is 12 residues long. The CDR3 sequence is CASSRPGNTQYF. The CDR3 DNA reads as TGTGCCAGCAGCCGACCGGGGAATACGCAGTATTTT.

The chain employs TRBV5-6 and TRBJ1-5; no definite D call. V dropped 3 bases and J dropped 1 base, with 8 bases sitting between them. This CDR3 has 14 residues. From germline, CDR1 is SGHDT and CDR2 YYEEEE. The CDR3 protein is CASSSLRSNQPQHF. The CDR3 nucleotides read TGTGCCAGCAGCTCGCTCAGAAGCAATCAGCCCCAGCATTTT. The full variable domain, rest sourced from reference TRBV5-6 and TRBJ1-5, is DAGVTQSPTHLIKTRGQQVTLRCSPKSGHDTVSWYQQALGQGPQFIFQYYEEEERQRGNFPDRFSGHQFPNYSSELNVNALLLGDSALYLCASSSLRSNQPQHFGDGTRLSIL.

The gene calls are TRBV5-4 and TRBJ1-6, with 7 bases matching TRBD1. With V trimmed by 5 bases and J by 0 bases, 2 bases remained unmatched. Germline CDR1 reads SGHNT; CDR2 reads YYREEE (reference sequence). The CDR3 covers 15 residues. For the CDR3, the DNA is TGTGCCAGCAGGCCAGGGGGCTCCTATAATTCACCCCTCCACTTT. Translating it yields CASRPGGSYNSPLHF.

The chain carries TRBV6-1 and TRBJ2-7; TRBD1 matches 7 bases. Per germline, CDR1 MNHNS and CDR2 SASEGT. This CDR3 contains 14 residues. Trimming cost V 3 bases and J 6 bases; bases outside gene matches: 8. The CDR3 DNA reads TGTGCCAGCAGTGAGCCGGGACAGAACACCGAGCAGTACTTC. This gives the protein CASSEPGQNTEQYF.

J is TRBJ1-4 and V is TRBV30; the D is unclear. Germline V lookup: CDR1 GTSNPN, CDR2 SVGIG (reference sequence). This CDR3 contains 12 residues. V was cut by 1 base and J by 8 bases, with 8 bases left in between. CDR3 sequence: CAWSGSAEKLFF. CDR3 DNA sequence: TGTGCCTGGAGTGGGTCCGCGGAAAAACTGTTTTTT.

This clone was counted a few times. The CDR3 DNA follows: TGTGCCAGCAGCTCTACGGTCTACGAGCAGTACTTC. Its translation: CASSSTVYEQYF. The rearrangement uses TRBV28 and TRBJ2-7; no definite D call. CDR1 MDHEN and CDR2 SYDVKM come from the germline V gene. The CDR3 is made up of 12 amino acids. The V end lost 6 bases, the J end lost 3 bases, and 9 bases lay between the germline ends.

The V gene is TRBV19, the J gene TRBJ2-7; 8 bases match TRBD2. J was trimmed by 2 bases and V by 3 bases; bases with no gene match: 3. Germline values: CDR1 LNHDA, CDR2 SQIVND (reference sequence). The CDR3 contains 14 residues. CDR3 residues: CASSITSGPYEQYF. The CDR3 coding sequence is TGTGCCAGTAGTATTACTAGCGGCCCCTACGAGCAGTACTTC.

This chain uses TRBV4-1 with TRBJ1-3, with D possibly being TRBD1 (6 bases). V dropped 0 bases and J dropped 2 bases, with 14 bases sitting between them. The germline CDR1 and CDR2 sequences are MGHRA and YSYEKL. The CDR3 is 17 residues long. Here the CDR3 DNA reads TGCGCCAGCAGCCAAGAGTCTAGGGCAGGGGCTGGAAACACCATATATTTT. Encoded protein: CASSQESRAGAGNTIYF.